This entry concerns a single TCR beta chain. Its antigen is as yet unknown. This entry comes from a study of Tregs in tolerant kidney transplant recipients. Study summary: Recipients received nonmyeloablative bone marrow transplants from related graft donors, with transient mixed chimerism.

General observations from the study: Activated donor B cell expansion appeared to reveal the most relevant donor-specific TCRbeta repertoire.

Thawed PBMCs were FACS-sorted into unstimulated CD4+CD25+CD127- regulatory T cells, CD4+CD25- non-regulatory cells, CD4 and CD8 cells. An overnight rest at 37°C with approximately 210 IU/ml IL-2 preceded regulatory T cell sorting from thawed PBMCs. Generated by immunoSEQ multiplex PCR, the TCRdb table keeps only in-frame clones and is missing some. This table holds some 74,000 clones, about 91% found once. The sample here was Tregs from blood, taken before the transplant. The receptor comes from a human donor who received a combined kidney and bone marrow transplant.

CDR3 region: CASSQATGGRSPLHF. As DNA, the CDR3 is TGTGCCAGCAGCCAAGCGACAGGGGGTCGGTCACCCCTCCACTTT. The genes are TRBV4-2 and TRBJ1-6; 9 bases line up with TRBD1. The V gene end was trimmed by 1 base and the J gene end by 10 bases; junction bases not matched to a gene: 5. The CDR3 spans 15 residues. CDR1 LGHNA and CDR2 YNFKEQ come from the germline V gene.